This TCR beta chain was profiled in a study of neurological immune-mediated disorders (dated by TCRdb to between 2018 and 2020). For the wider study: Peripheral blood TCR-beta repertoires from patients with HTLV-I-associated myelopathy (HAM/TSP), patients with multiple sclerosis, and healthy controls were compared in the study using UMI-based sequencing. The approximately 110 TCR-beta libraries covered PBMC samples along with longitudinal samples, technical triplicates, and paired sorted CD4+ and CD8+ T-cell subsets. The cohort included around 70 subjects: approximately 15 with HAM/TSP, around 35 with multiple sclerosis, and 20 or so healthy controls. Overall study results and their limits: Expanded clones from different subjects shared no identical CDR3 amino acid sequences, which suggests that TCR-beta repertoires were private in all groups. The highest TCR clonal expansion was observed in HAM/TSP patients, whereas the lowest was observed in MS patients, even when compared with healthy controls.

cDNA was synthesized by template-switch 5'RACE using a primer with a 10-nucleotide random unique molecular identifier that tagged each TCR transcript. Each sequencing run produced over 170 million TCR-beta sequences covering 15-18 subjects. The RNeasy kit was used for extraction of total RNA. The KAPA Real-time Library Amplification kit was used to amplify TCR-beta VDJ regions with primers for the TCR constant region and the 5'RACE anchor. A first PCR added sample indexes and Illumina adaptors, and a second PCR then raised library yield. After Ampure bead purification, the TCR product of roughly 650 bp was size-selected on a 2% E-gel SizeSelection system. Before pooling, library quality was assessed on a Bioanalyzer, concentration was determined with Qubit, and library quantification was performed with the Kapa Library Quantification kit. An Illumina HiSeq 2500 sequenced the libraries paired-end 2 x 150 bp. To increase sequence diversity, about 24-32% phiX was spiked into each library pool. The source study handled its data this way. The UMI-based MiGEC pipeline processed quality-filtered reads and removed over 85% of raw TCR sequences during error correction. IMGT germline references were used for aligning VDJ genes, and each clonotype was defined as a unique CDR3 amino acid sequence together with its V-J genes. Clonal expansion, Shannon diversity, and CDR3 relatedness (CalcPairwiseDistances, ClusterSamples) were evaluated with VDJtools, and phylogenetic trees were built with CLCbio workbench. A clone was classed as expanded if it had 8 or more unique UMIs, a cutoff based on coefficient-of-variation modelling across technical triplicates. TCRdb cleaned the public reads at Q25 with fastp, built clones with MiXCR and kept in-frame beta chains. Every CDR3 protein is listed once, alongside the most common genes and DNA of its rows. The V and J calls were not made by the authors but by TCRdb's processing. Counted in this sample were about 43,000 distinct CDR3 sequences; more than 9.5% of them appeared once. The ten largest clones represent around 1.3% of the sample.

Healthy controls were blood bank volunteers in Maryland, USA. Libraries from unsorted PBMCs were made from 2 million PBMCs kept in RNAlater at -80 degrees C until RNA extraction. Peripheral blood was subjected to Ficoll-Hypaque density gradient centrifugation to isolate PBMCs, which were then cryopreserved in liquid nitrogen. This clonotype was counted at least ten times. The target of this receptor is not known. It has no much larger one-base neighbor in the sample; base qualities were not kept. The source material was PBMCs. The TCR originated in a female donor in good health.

The CDR3 has the sequence CASSLPAYEQYF. DNA sequence: TGCGCCAGCAGCCTCCCAGCCTACGAGCAGTACTTC. The chain uses TRBV5-1 and TRBJ2-7, with the D gene uncertain. At the junction V is shortened by 4 bases and J by 2 bases, with 7 bases in between. The CDR3 covers 12 residues, taking in both the cysteine and the phenylalanine. Only the CDR3 DNA is retained, 36 bases long and in frame from the first base. CDR1 and CDR2, per the germline V gene, are SGHRS and YFSETQ.